The subject of this entry is one TCR beta chain. Its antigen is undetermined. Stated time point: week 11, during vaccination. Topical imiquimod was applied with each vaccine dose, which held 300 ug of mutant IDH1 20-mer peptide. The sample originates from a study of a mutant IDH1 vaccine in newly diagnosed glioma. V lost 3 bases and J lost 4, with 3 bases in between. Germline lookup yields CDR1 ENHRY and CDR2 SYGVKD. CDR3 length equals 11 residues. Assay used: immunoSEQ multiplex PCR; TCRdb lists only in-frame clones, some missing. The sample holds 100,000 to 120,000 clones, 85% to 90% seen once. The sequence came from a woman aged 45-65 years with glioma. The gene calls are TRBV10-3 and TRBJ1-1, with D uncertain. The specimen comprised PBMCs, sampled from a glioma patient whose treatment included an IDH1 peptide vaccine. This chain's CDR3 is CAISDSTEAFF. The CDR3 DNA sequence: TGTGCCATCAGTGATTCCACTGAAGCTTTCTTT.